The 7 T cell receptor beta chains below come from one sample, sequenced in a study of cytomegalovirus exposure and HLA in healthy donors. PCR used 60 Vbeta primers and 13 Jbeta primers. The repertoire was sequenced with immunoSEQ multiplex PCR; TCRdb's copy has only in-frame clones and lacks some. The top ten clones hold around an eighth of a sample with about 110,000 clones, more than 65% of them seen once. The sequenced material came from PBMCs. Receptors were obtained from a man younger than 45 in good health and CMV-seropositive.

The chain is built from TRBV27 and TRBJ1-1; D gene ambiguous. The V and J ends lost 0 bases and 0 bases respectively, with 2 bases between them. Germline assignment: CDR1 MNHEY and CDR2 SMNVEV (reference sequence). The CDR3 runs 13 residues. CDR3 in amino acids: CASSLSMNTEAFF. The CDR3 DNA follows: TGTGCCAGCAGTTTATCCATGAACACTGAAGCTTTCTTT.

The rearrangement joins TRBV7-2 to TRBJ1-1, with D perhaps TRBD1 (5 bases). Trimming left V 2 bases short and J 3 bases short, with 7 bases between. Germline V gene lookup returns CDR1 SGHTA and CDR2 FQGNSA. CDR3 length: 13 residues. The DNA for the CDR3 is TGTGCCAGCAGCTTACAGGGTGACACTGAAGCTTTCTTT. This encodes CASSLQGDTEAFF.

The chain joins TRBV19 to TRBJ2-5, with D perhaps matching TRBD2 (7 bases). This CDR3 comprises 14 residues. The germline V gene has CDR1 LNHDA and CDR2 SQIVND (reference sequence). V dropped 8 bases and J dropped 2 bases, with 15 bases sitting between them. CDR3: CASSTRGPQETQYF. Here the CDR3 DNA reads TGTGCCAGTTCAACGCGGGGGCCTCAAGAGACCCAGTACTTC.

V and J are TRBV7-2 and TRBJ2-5; 10 positions match TRBD2. This CDR3 has 14 amino acids. In germline, CDR1 is SGHTA, CDR2 FQGNSA. V lost 8 bases, J lost 3 bases, and 6 bases stayed unmatched. In DNA, the CDR3 is TGTGCCAGCTTAGAGCGGGGGGGTGAAGAGACCCAGTACTTC. Translating it yields CASLERGGEETQYF.

In its sample, this clone was seen once. The chain couples TRBV7-9 to TRBJ1-1, with D unclear. The CDR3 loop spans 11 amino acids. V was shortened by 5 bases and J by 7 bases, with 8 bases between the two germline ends. The germline CDR1 and CDR2 sequences are SEHNR and FQNEAQ (reference sequence). The CDR3 reads CASSLGLEAFF. The CDR3 nucleotides are TGTGCCAGCAGCCTAGGACTTGAAGCTTTCTTT.

CDR3 sequence: CATSRATNSPLHF. Here the CDR3 DNA reads TGTGCCACCAGCAGAGCTACCAATTCACCCCTCCACTTT. The chain links TRBV15 to TRBJ1-6; D ambiguous. The germline gives CDR1 LNHNV, CDR2 YYDKDF (reference sequence). The CDR3 covers 13 residues. Trimming removed 1 base at V and 7 bases at J, with 5 bases between. The full variable domain, with the rest looked up from reference TRBV15 and TRBJ1-6, is DAMVIQNPRYQVTQFGKPVTLSCSQTLNHNVMYWYQQKSSQAPKLLFHYYDKDFNNEADTPDNFQSRRPNTSFCFLDIRSPGLGDTAMYLCATSRATNSPLHFGNGTRLTVT.

The chain combines TRBV7-9 with TRBJ2-7, with D possibly matching TRBD1 (6 bases). The V and J ends lost 5 bases and 7 bases respectively, with 15 bases between them. Germline-derived CDR1 and CDR2 are SEHNR and FQNEAQ (reference sequence). This CDR3 contains 13 residues. In nucleotides, the CDR3 is TGTGCCAGCAGCCCTCAACAGGGAAGGGAGCAGTACTTC. It is translated as CASSPQQGREQYF.